This entry lists 21 T cell receptor beta chains sequenced from one sample in a study of CD4 T cells in relation to SARS-CoV-2 and coronaviruses. Generated by immunoSEQ multiplex PCR, the TCRdb table keeps only in-frame clones and is missing some. The sample includes about 22,000 clones, roughly 80% of them seen just once. Their specific antigens are unknown. Unexposed donor CD4+ T cells date from about 2011-2018, before the COVID-19 pandemic. Isolation of CD4+ T cells took place after roughly nine days in culture. Sequenced material: CD4+ T cells from PBMCs, cultured in vitro. These receptors were obtained from a human donor in good health.

The chain couples TRBV6-5 to TRBJ1-2, with D uncertain. Deletions cut 7 bases from V and 3 bases from J, with 15 bases between. The CDR3 loop spans 14 amino acids. The germline V gene has CDR1 MNHEY and CDR2 SVGAGI. The CDR3 sequence is CASTKGQSDYGYTF. CDR3 sequence (DNA): TGTGCCAGCACCAAAGGGCAATCAGACTATGGCTACACCTTC.

The CDR3, as DNA: TGTGCCAGCAGCCGGGGCGATAGGACTTCACCCCTCCACTTT. Residues: CASSRGDRTSPLHF. The chain combines TRBV2 with TRBJ1-6; D possibly corresponds to TRBD1 (5 bases). This CDR3 has 14 residues. The V end was cut by 6 bases, the J end by 9 bases, with 15 bases between. The germline CDR1 and CDR2 sequences are SNHLY and FYNNEI.

This clone is a singleton in its sample. The chain employs TRBV27 and TRBJ2-4, with TRBD2 matching over 7 bases. J was trimmed by 1 base and V by 0 bases; bases with no gene match: 6. The CDR3 length is 17 residues. CDR1 MNHEY and CDR2 SMNVEV come from the germline V gene (reference sequence). This chain's CDR3 is CASSLSRAGGAKNIQYF. DNA for the CDR3: TGTGCCAGCAGTTTATCGAGGGCCGGGGGGGCCAAAAACATTCAGTACTTC.

The chain uses TRBV5-1 and TRBJ2-3; D not resolved. The CDR3 length is 13 residues. Germline V gives CDR1 SGHRS, CDR2 YFSETQ. V dropped 5 bases and J dropped 0 bases, with 7 bases sitting between them. CDR3 in DNA: TGCGCCAGCAGTCCACAAAGCACAGATACGCAGTATTTT. Its protein product is CASSPQSTDTQYF.

This rearrangement joins TRBV4-1 to TRBJ2-7; D may be TRBD2 (5 bases). The CDR3 is made up of 15 amino acids. Per the germline V gene, CDR1 is MGHRA and CDR2 is YSYEKL. Trimming removed 1 base from V and 7 bases from J, with 17 bases in between. CDR3 in amino acids: CASSQGIRERGEQYF. As DNA, the CDR3 is TGCGCCAGCAGCCAAGGAATTAGGGAGAGAGGGGAGCAGTACTTC.

The rearrangement links TRBV10-1 to TRBJ1-1; no reliable D call. Germline loops: CDR1 WNHNN, CDR2 SYGVQD (reference sequence). The CDR3 sequence is 13 residues long. V dropped 6 bases and J dropped 8 bases, with 16 bases sitting between them. This chain's CDR3 is CASSPKDGLEAFF. The DNA for the CDR3 is TGCGCCAGCAGCCCCAAGGACGGGCTGGAAGCTTTCTTT.

Only one count was recorded for this clone. The J gene is TRBJ1-2, the V gene TRBV6-1, with D perhaps TRBD1 (5 bases). CDR1 and CDR2 from the germline V gene are MNHNS and SASEGT. CDR3 size: 14 residues. V lost 2 bases, J lost 4 bases, and 11 bases lay in between. CDR3 bases: TGTGCCAGCAGTGAAACGGGGCAGTTCTATGGCTACACCTTC. It is translated as CASSETGQFYGYTF.

V gene TRBV7-9 combines with J gene TRBJ2-1; 8 bases line up with TRBD2. The CDR3 is 15 amino acids. Germline-derived CDR1 and CDR2 are SEHNR and FQNEAQ (reference sequence). J gave up 8 bases and V 6 bases, and 12 bases lay outside the gene matches. The CDR3 bases are TGTGCCAGCAGACCTAAACAGCGGGAGAACGATGAGCAGTTCTTC. Its protein is CASRPKQRENDEQFF.

The chain links TRBV3-1 (or the pseudogene TRBV3-2) to TRBJ2-3, with 10 nucleotides matching TRBD2. Germline trimming cut 6 bases from V and 5 bases from J; bases unmatched to any gene: 14. Germline V lookup: CDR1 LGHDT, CDR2 YNNKEL (reference sequence). The length of the CDR3 is 17 residues. CDR3 bases: TGTGCCAGCAGACCACCCTCTAGCGGGAGTGGGGGAGATACGCAGTATTTT. This translates into CASRPPSSGSGGDTQYF.

V and J are TRBV11-2 and TRBJ2-3; TRBD2 agrees at 9 bases. Losses at the gene ends were 5 bases for V and 6 bases for J; bases not matched to a gene: 15. The CDR3 contains 17 residues. Germline CDR1 and CDR2: SGHAT and FQNNGV. CDR3 sequence: CASSPQLAGGSGDTQYF. CDR3 nucleotides: TGTGCCAGCAGCCCCCAACTAGCGGGTGGGTCTGGGGATACGCAGTATTTT.

The rearrangement uses TRBV9 and TRBJ2-2; D might be TRBD1 (5 bases). V was clipped by 2 bases and J by 2 bases, with 7 bases between them. The germline V gene encodes CDR1 SGDLS and CDR2 YYNGEE. The CDR3 sequence is 14 residues long. The CDR3 sequence: CASSVQGNTGELFF. The CDR3 nucleotides are TGTGCCAGCAGCGTGCAGGGAAACACCGGGGAGCTGTTTTTT.

The chain joins TRBV2 to TRBJ2-7, with 12 bases identical to TRBD2. The CDR3 is made up of 14 amino acids. Germline loops: CDR1 SNHLY, CDR2 FYNNEI. The V segment lost 6 bases and the J segment 1 base; nucleotides outside the gene matches: 1. CDR3 coding DNA: TGTGCCAGCAGGGGGACTAGCGGGTCCTACGAGCAGTACTTC. Translation gives CASRGTSGSYEQYF.

The rearrangement links TRBV3-1 (or the pseudogene TRBV3-2) to TRBJ2-3, with D unresolved. The CDR3 has 12 amino acids. V was shortened by 1 base and J by 3 bases, with 2 bases between the two germline ends. Germline CDR1 LGHDT, CDR2 YNNKEL (reference sequence). This CDR3 is CASSQATDTQYF. Here the CDR3 DNA reads TGTGCCAGCAGCCAAGCGACAGATACGCAGTATTTT.

The V and J genes are TRBV15 and TRBJ2-1; 9 bases line up with TRBD2. The germline V gene encodes CDR1 LNHNV and CDR2 YYDKDF (reference sequence). V lost 8 bases, J lost 3 bases, and 8 bases stayed unmatched. The CDR3 runs to 15 residues. The CDR3 sequence: CATAYSGSGYNEQFF. The CDR3 DNA is TGTGCCACCGCTTATAGCGGGAGCGGCTACAATGAGCAGTTCTTC.

The CDR3 loop is CASSFLGMSTDTQYF. In nucleotides, the CDR3 is TGTGCCAGCAGTTTTTTGGGGATGAGCACAGATACGCAGTATTTT. The genes are TRBV27 and TRBJ2-3; D remains ambiguous. The CDR3 is 15 residues long. With 3 bases removed from V and 0 bases from J, the gap between germline ends came to 10 bases. Germline CDR1 MNHEY, CDR2 SMNVEV (reference sequence).

The gene calls are TRBV28 and TRBJ1-2; D call uncertain. Deletions cut 5 bases from V and 1 base from J, with 14 bases between. The CDR3 covers 15 residues. Germline-derived CDR1 and CDR2 are MDHEN and SYDVKM. In nucleotides, the CDR3 is TGTGCCAGCAGTCCCCCTCACAGCCTTAACTATGGCTACACCTTC. Its protein product is CASSPPHSLNYGYTF.

The V call is TRBV11-3, the J call TRBJ2-2; TRBD2 agrees at 9 bases. The CDR3 has 16 residues. After removal of 1 base from V and 2 bases from J, the junction contained 2 bases not matched to a gene. Germline V gene data show CDR1 as SGHNT and CDR2 as YENEEA. CDR3 protein: CASSLATSGNTGELFF. CDR3 nucleotide sequence: TGTGCCAGCAGCTTAGCGACTAGCGGTAACACCGGGGAGCTGTTTTTT.

The rearrangement uses TRBV6-4 and TRBJ2-2, with 8 nucleotides matching TRBD2. The CDR3 loop spans 15 amino acids. Germline V gives CDR1 MRHNA, CDR2 SNTAGT. V lost 3 bases, J lost 7 bases, and 7 bases stayed unmatched. CDR3 sequence reads: CASSELAGSLGELFF. The CDR3 DNA reads as TGTGCCAGCAGTGAGTTAGCGGGATCCCTCGGGGAGCTGTTTTTT.

The chain employs TRBV7-9 and TRBJ1-2; D is perhaps TRBD1 (5 bases). Per the germline V gene, CDR1 is SEHNR and CDR2 is FQNEAQ (reference sequence). V lost 2 bases to trimming and J lost 3 bases, with 16 bases between them. There are 16 residues in the CDR3. In nucleotides, the CDR3 is TGTGCCAGCAGCTTACCCCAGGGTTTGGGCGACTATGGCTACACCTTC. Translation: CASSLPQGLGDYGYTF.

By sample fraction, this clone is medium-sized (0.01 to 0.1%). The V gene is TRBV4-2, the J gene TRBJ2-7, with 7 bases fitting TRBD1. The germline CDR1 and CDR2 sequences are LGHNA and YNFKEQ. Unmatched junction bases numbered 4, after V lost 0 bases and J lost 5 bases. The CDR3 is made up of 14 amino acids. As DNA, the CDR3 is TGTGCCAGCAGCCAAGACGACAGGGACCACGAGCAGTACTTC. Translated, it gives CASSQDDRDHEQYF.

This clone was found a few times. V gene TRBV2 combines with J gene TRBJ1-6; 7 bases are a match to TRBD1. CDR1 and CDR2 from the germline V gene are SNHLY and FYNNEI. The CDR3 length is 14 residues. V lost 5 bases, J lost 5 bases, and 3 bases stayed unmatched. The CDR3 nucleotides read TGTGCCAGCAGTTTACAGGGGAATAATTCACCCCTCCACTTT. Encoded protein: CASSLQGNNSPLHF. The full variable domain, its missing parts supplied by reference TRBV2 and TRBJ1-6, is EPEVTQTPSHQVTQMGQEVILRCVPISNHLYFYWYRQILGQKVEFLVSFYNNEISEKSEIFDDQFSVERPDGSNFTLKIRSTKLEDSAMYFCASSLQGNNSPLHFGNGTRLTVT.